These 8 T cell receptor beta chains originate from one sample sequenced in a study of CD8 T cells in ankylosing spondylitis. TCRdb processed the 5' RACE reads anew with MiXCR; each CDR3 protein has one entry. Among more than 150,000 distinct CDR3 sequences, 15% to 20% were seen once, and the ten largest hold 3.5% to 5%. The specimen sequenced was blood, either unsorted or a sorted T cell fraction (not recorded which). The receptors here all came from a male donor aged 5-30 years with ankylosing spondylitis or in good health (not recorded which).

This clonotype was recorded many times. The gene calls are TRBV27 and TRBJ2-3, with D perhaps matching TRBD2 (5 bases). V was clipped by 5 bases and J by 4 bases, with 7 bases between them. This CDR3 region has 12 residues. CDR1 is MNHEY and CDR2 is SMNVEV in the germline V gene (reference sequence). CDR3 protein: CASSIAPDTQYF. The CDR3 coding sequence is TGTGCCAGCAGTATAGCGCCAGATACGCAGTATTTT.

The V call is TRBV4-3, the J call TRBJ2-6; 7 nucleotides align to TRBD2. J lost 4 bases, V lost 1 base, and 7 bases had no gene match. Looked up from germline, CDR1 is LGHNA and CDR2 is YSLEER. The CDR3 is 17 residues long. Here the CDR3 DNA reads TGCGCCAGCAGCCAAGGCAGGGAGGGGAGGGGGGCCAACGTCCTGACTTTC. Protein: CASSQGREGRGANVLTF.

This chain connects TRBV6-1 to TRBJ2-7; 8 positions agree with TRBD1. The CDR3 totals 14 residues. After removal of 5 bases from V and 7 bases from J, the junction contained 10 bases not matched to a gene. The germline gives CDR1 MNHNS, CDR2 SASEGT. The CDR3 DNA is TGTGCCAGCAGTCAGTACCAGGGGGCGGGGGAGCAGTACTTC. It codes for CASSQYQGAGEQYF.

This clonotype has at least ten counts. The chain carries TRBV20-1 and TRBJ1-5; D unclear. The CDR3 extends over 14 amino acids. V lost 3 bases, J lost 3 bases, and 12 bases lay in between. Looked up from germline, CDR1 is DFQATT and CDR2 is SNEGSKA (reference sequence). CDR3 sequence (DNA): TGCAGTGCTAGTATAAGTCACTTCAATCAGCCCCAGCATTTT. Protein product: CSASISHFNQPQHF.

This clonotype has ten or more counts. This chain joins TRBV10-3 and TRBJ2-1, with 9 bases aligning to TRBD2. The germline gives CDR1 ENHRY, CDR2 SYGVKD. Unmatched junction bases numbered 11, after V lost 7 bases and J lost 10 bases. This CDR3 has 14 residues. The CDR3 region is CAINTGAGGSEQFF. In DNA form, the CDR3 reads TGTGCCATCAATACTGGGGCGGGAGGGAGCGAGCAGTTCTTC.

The sample holds many counts of this clonotype. CDR3 bases: TGTGCCACCCAAACTCCTACCCCCCTCTACGAGCAGTACTTC. The encoded protein is CATQTPTPLYEQYF. The chain is built from TRBV28 and TRBJ2-7, with D uncertain. The CDR3 length is 14 residues. V was clipped by 10 bases and J by 3 bases, with 19 bases between them. Per the germline V gene, CDR1 is MDHEN and CDR2 is SYDVKM.

This clonotype was seen at least ten times. The chain links TRBV4-3 to TRBJ1-6, with D uncertain. This CDR3 has 15 residues. Deletions cut 2 bases from V and 10 bases from J, with 15 bases between. From germline, CDR1 is LGHNA and CDR2 YSLEER. The CDR3 loop reads CASSQRDALISPLHF. The CDR3 DNA is TGCGCCAGCAGCCAAAGAGACGCTTTAATATCACCCCTCCACTTT.

In its sample, this clonotype was seen many times. V usage is TRBV20-1 and J usage is TRBJ2-3; D remains ambiguous. With 3 bases removed from V and 4 bases from J, the gap between germline ends came to 2 bases. Per germline, CDR1 DFQATT and CDR2 SNEGSKA (reference sequence). The CDR3 runs 10 residues. The CDR3 DNA sequence: TGCAGTGCTAGGGCAGATACGCAGTATTTT. Encoded protein: CSARADTQYF.